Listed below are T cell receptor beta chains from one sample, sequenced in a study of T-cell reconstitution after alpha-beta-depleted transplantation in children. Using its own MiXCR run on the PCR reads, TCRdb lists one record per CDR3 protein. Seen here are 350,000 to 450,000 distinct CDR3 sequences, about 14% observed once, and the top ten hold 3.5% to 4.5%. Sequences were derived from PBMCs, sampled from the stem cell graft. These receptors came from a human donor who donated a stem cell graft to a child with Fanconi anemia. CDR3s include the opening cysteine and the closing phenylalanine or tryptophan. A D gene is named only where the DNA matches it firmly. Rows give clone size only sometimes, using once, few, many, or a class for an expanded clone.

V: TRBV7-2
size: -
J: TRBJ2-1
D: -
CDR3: CASSSNPYNEQFF
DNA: TGTGCCAGCAGCTCCAACCCCTACAATGAGCAGTTCTTC

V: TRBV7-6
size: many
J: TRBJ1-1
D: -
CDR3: CASSLFSGGHTEAFF
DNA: TGTGCCAGCAGCTTATTTTCGGGGGGCCACACTGAAGCTTTCTTT

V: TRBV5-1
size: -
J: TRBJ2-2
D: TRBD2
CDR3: CASSRSGASGVTGELFF
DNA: TGCGCCAGCAGCCGGTCAGGCGCTAGCGGTGTCACCGGGGAGCTGTTTTTT

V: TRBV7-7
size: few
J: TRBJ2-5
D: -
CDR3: CASIQWDPRETQYF
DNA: TGTGCTAGCATCCAGTGGGACCCTCGGGAGACCCAGTACTTC

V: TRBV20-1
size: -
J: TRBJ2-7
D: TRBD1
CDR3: CSARGAGGEDYEQYF
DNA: TGCAGTGCTAGAGGGGCAGGGGGCGAGGACTACGAGCAGTACTTC

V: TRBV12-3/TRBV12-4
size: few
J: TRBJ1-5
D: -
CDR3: CASSFTHRQPQHF
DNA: TGTGCCAGCAGTTTTACCCACCGTCAGCCCCAGCATTTT

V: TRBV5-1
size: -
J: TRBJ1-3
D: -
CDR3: CASSLDGSGNTIYF
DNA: TGCGCCAGCAGCTTGGATGGCTCTGGAAACACCATATATTTT

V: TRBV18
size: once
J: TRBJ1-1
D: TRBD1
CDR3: CASSPPRGDSNTEAFF
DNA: TGTGCCAGCTCACCACCGAGAGGGGACAGCAACACTGAAGCTTTCTTT

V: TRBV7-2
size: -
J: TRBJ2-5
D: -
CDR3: CASSYPGLQETQYF
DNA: TGTGCCAGCAGCTATCCGGGACTCCAAGAGACCCAGTACTTC

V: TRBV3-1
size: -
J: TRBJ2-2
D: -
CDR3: CASSSGDSRTGELFF
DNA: TGTGCCAGCAGCTCCGGGGACTCTCGCACCGGGGAGCTGTTTTTT

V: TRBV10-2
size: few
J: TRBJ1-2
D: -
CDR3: CASSESADYGYTF
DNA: TGCGCCAGCAGTGAGTCGGCGGACTATGGCTACACCTTC

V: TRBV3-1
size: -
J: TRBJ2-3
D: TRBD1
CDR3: CASSHGTADTQYF
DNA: TGTGCCAGCAGCCACGGGACAGCAGATACGCAGTATTTT

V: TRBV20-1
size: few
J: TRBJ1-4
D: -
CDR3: CSAAPVEKLFF
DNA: TGCAGTGCGGCCCCAGTCGAAAAACTGTTTTTT

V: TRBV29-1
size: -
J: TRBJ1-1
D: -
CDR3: CSVQVSGTEAFF
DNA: TGCAGCGTTCAAGTCAGTGGGACTGAAGCTTTCTTT

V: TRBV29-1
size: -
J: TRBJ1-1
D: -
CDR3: CSVDITGMNTEAFF
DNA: TGCAGCGTTGATATCACAGGGATGAACACTGAAGCTTTCTTT

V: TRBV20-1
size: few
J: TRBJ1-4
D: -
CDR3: CSARPGAADEKLFF
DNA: TGCAGTGCTAGACCGGGCGCCGCGGACGAAAAACTGTTTTTT

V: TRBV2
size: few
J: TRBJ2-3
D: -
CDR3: CASSEEITDTQYF
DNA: TGTGCCAGCAGTGAAGAGATCACAGATACGCAGTATTTT

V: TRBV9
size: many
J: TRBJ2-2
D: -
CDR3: CASSLGLDGELFF
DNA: TGTGCCAGCAGCCTAGGGTTAGACGGGGAGCTGTTTTTT

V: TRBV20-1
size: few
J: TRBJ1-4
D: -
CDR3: CSARGQTGEKLFF
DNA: TGCAGTGCTAGAGGGCAGACAGGCGAAAAACTGTTTTTT

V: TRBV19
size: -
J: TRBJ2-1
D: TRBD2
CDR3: CASSGTSGRYNEQFF
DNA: TGTGCCAGTAGTGGAACTAGCGGGAGATACAATGAGCAGTTCTTC

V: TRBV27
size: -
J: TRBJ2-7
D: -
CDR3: CASSDGLSGYEQYF
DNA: TGTGCCAGCAGTGACGGACTATCCGGCTACGAGCAGTACTTC

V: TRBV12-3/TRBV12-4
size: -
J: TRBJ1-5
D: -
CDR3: CASMDGYQPQHF
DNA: TGTGCCAGCATGGACGGTTATCAGCCCCAGCATTTT

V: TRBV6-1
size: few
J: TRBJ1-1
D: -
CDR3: CASSRGGGIGEAFF
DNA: TGTGCCAGCAGTAGGGGAGGGGGGATAGGCGAAGCTTTCTTT

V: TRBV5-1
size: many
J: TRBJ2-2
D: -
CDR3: CASSLYVTGELFF
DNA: TGCGCCAGCAGCTTGTATGTGACCGGGGAGCTGTTTTTT

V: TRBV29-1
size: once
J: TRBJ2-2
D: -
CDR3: CSVGGRPNTGELFF
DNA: TGCAGCGTTGGAGGACGCCCCAACACCGGGGAGCTGTTTTTT

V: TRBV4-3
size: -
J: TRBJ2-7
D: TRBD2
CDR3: CASSQDLGTSEYEQYF
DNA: TGCGCCAGCAGCCAAGACTTGGGGACTAGCGAGTACGAGCAGTACTTC

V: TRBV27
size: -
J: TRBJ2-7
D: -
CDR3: CASSSSRFGEQYF
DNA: TGTGCCAGCAGTTCCTCCCGGTTTGGAGAGCAGTACTTC

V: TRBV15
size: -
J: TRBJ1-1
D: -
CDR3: CATSISRNTEAFF
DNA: TGTGCCACCAGCATTTCAAGAAACACTGAAGCTTTCTTT

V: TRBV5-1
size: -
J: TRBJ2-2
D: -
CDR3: CASSAGHNTGELFF
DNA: TGCGCCAGCAGCGCGGGACACAACACCGGGGAGCTGTTTTTT

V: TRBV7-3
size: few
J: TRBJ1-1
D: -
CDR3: CASSLGRAVRINTEAFF
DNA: TGTGCCAGCAGCTTAGGCAGGGCCGTCCGGATTAACACTGAAGCTTTCTTT

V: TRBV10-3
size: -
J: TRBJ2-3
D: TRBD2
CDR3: CAIKPSTGSGGPDTQYF
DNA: TGTGCCATCAAACCATCGACGGGTAGCGGGGGTCCAGATACGCAGTATTTT

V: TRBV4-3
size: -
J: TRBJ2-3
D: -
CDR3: CASSPARGRRTDTQYF
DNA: TGCGCCAGCAGCCCAGCACGGGGGCGCCGCACAGATACGCAGTATTTT

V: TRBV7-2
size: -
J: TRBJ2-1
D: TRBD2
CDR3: CASSLRAGPGEQFF
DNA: TGTGCCAGCAGCCTCCGAGCGGGGCCGGGTGAGCAGTTCTTC

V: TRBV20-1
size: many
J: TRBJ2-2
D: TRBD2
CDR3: CSARPAGLSGELFF
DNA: TGCAGTGCTAGACCAGCGGGATTGTCCGGGGAGCTGTTTTTT

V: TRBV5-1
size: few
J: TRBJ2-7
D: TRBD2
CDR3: CASSLALAGATYEQYF
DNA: TGCGCCAGCAGCTTGGCTCTAGCGGGGGCTACCTACGAGCAGTACTTC

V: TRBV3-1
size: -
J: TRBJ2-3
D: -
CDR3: CASSQQEDTQYF
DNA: TGTGCCAGCAGCCAGCAGGAAGATACGCAGTATTTT

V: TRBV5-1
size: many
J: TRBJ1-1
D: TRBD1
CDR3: CASSLDRGNTEAFF
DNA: TGCGCCAGCAGCTTGGACAGGGGGAACACTGAAGCTTTCTTT

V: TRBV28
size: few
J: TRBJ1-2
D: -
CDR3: CASSLRGTFRDYGYTF
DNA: TGTGCCAGCAGCCTCCGAGGGACATTTCGCGACTATGGCTACACCTTC

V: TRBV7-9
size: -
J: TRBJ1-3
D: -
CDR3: CASTLEAFGNTIYF
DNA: TGTGCCAGCACCCTCGAGGCATTTGGAAACACCATATATTTT

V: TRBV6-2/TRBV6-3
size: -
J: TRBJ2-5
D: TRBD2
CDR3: CASRTSGGGETQYF
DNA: TGTGCCAGCAGGACTAGCGGGGGCGGAGAGACCCAGTACTTC

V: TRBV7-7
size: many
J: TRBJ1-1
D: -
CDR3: CASSEGTFTEAFF
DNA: TGTGCTAGCAGCGAAGGCACTTTCACTGAAGCTTTCTTT

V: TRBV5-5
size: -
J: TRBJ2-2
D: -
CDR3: CASAWTLTGELFF
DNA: TGTGCCAGCGCGTGGACGCTCACCGGGGAGCTGTTTTTT

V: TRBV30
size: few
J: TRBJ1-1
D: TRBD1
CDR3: CAWRQGARTEAFF
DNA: TGTGCCTGGCGACAGGGGGCCAGGACTGAAGCTTTCTTT

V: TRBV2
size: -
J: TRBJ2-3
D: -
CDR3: CASSVYLMRDPRTDTQYF
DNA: TGTGCCAGCAGTGTATATCTTATGAGGGATCCCCGCACAGATACGCAGTATTTT

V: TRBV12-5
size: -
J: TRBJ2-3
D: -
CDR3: CASGLVRGALRTDTQYF
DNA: TGTGCTAGTGGTTTGGTACGGGGAGCGCTCCGCACGGATACGCAGTATTTT

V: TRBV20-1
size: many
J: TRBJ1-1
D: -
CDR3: CSAREDGNTEAFF
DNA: TGCAGTGCTAGAGAGGACGGGAACACTGAAGCTTTCTTT

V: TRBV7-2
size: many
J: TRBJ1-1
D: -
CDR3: CASKRRGTEAFF
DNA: TGTGCCAGCAAGAGACGGGGCACTGAAGCTTTCTTT

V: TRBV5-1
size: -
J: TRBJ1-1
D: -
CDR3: CASSFDSPNTEAFF
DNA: TGCGCCAGCAGCTTTGACAGCCCGAACACTGAAGCTTTCTTT

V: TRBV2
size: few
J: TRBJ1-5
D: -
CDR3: CASTGQGQGNQPQHF
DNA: TGTGCCAGCACGGGGCAGGGCCAGGGCAATCAGCCCCAGCATTTT

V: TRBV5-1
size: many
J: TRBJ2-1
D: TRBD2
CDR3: CASSLGRTSGAYNEQFF
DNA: TGCGCCAGCAGCTTGGGTCGCACTAGCGGGGCGTACAATGAGCAGTTCTTC

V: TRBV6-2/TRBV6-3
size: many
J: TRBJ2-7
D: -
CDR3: CASGWASYEQYF
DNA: TGTGCCAGCGGCTGGGCATCCTACGAGCAGTACTTC

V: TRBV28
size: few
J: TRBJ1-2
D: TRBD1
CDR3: CASSFFEGASLHGYTF
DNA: TGTGCCAGCAGTTTCTTCGAGGGGGCGAGTTTACATGGCTACACCTTC

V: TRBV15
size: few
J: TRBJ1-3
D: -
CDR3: CATSRDRVGSSGNTIYF
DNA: TGTGCCACCAGCAGAGATAGAGTGGGTAGCTCTGGAAACACCATATATTTT

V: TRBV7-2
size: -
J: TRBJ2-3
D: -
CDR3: CASSWGFGDTQYF
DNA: TGTGCCAGCAGCTGGGGCTTCGGGGATACGCAGTATTTT

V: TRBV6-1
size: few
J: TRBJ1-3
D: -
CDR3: CASRPQQFSGNTIYF
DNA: TGTGCCAGCAGACCCCAGCAATTCTCTGGAAACACCATATATTTT

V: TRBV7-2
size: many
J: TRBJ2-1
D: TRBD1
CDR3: CASSLIHRGPKFF
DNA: TGTGCCAGCAGCTTGATTCACAGGGGGCCGAAGTTCTTC

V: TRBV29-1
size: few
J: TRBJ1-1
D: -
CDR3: CSVEGVGTEAFF
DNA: TGCAGCGTCGAGGGGGTGGGCACTGAAGCTTTCTTT

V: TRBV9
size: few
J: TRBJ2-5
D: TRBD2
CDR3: CASSEGTSGQETQYF
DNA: TGTGCCAGCAGCGAGGGGACTAGCGGCCAAGAGACCCAGTACTTC

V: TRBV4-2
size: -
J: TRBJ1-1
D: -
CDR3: CASSQGAEAFF
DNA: TGTGCCAGCAGCCAAGGAGCCGAAGCTTTCTTT

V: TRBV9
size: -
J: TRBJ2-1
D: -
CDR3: CASSVTTSNEQFF
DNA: TGTGCCAGCAGCGTCACGACTAGTAATGAGCAGTTCTTC